Many counts were recorded for the clone carrying this T cell receptor beta chain. This specimen comes from a study of CD8 T cells in ankylosing spondylitis. TCRdb re-analysed the 5' RACE reads in MiXCR, keeping a single row per CDR3 protein. Of some 250,000 distinct CDR3 sequences listed, approximately 11% are singletons. The CDR3 has 15 residues. Germline V gene data show CDR1 as SQVTM and CDR2 as ANQGSEA. This sequence joins TRBV29-1 and TRBJ2-2, with a possible D match to TRBD2 (5 bases). This receptor was obtained from a male donor with ankylosing spondylitis or in good health (not recorded which). Specimen: blood, either unsorted or a sorted T cell fraction (not recorded which). CDR3 nucleotide sequence: TGCCCTTCCGGTCCCGAGGGAACGAACACCGGGGAGCTGTTTTTT. As protein: CPSGPEGTNTGELFF.